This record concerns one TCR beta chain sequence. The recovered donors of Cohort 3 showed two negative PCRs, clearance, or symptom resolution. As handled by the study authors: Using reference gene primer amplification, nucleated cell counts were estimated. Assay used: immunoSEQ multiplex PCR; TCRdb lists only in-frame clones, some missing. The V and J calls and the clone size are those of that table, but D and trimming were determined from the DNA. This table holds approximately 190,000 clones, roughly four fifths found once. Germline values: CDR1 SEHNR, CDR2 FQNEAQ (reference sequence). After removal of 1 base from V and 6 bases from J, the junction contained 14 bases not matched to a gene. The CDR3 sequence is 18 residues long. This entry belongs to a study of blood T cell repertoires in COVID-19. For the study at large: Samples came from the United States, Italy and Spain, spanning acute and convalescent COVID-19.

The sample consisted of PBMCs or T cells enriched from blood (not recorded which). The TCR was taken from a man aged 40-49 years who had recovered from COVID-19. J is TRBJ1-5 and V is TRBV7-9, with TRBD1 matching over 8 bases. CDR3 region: CASSLVFGIGDRGQPQHF. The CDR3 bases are TGTGCCAGCAGCTTAGTTTTTGGGATTGGAGACAGGGGTCAGCCCCAGCATTTT.